One sample yielded the 23 T cell receptor beta chains listed below, sequenced in a study of circulating and synovial CD4+ cells in juvenile arthritis. The method was immunoSEQ multiplex PCR; TCRdb's version includes in-frame clones alone and lacks a portion of them. The repertoire holds approximately 31,000 clones, with about 96% as singletons. Sequenced sample: CD4+ T cells from blood. Receptors were obtained from a human donor with juvenile idiopathic arthritis.

This chain connects TRBV19 to TRBJ1-6, with 12 bases lining up with TRBD1. The CDR3 has 16 residues. V shed 7 bases, J shed 12 bases, and the junction held 13 bases outside the gene matches. Germline CDR1 and CDR2: LNHDA and SQIVND (reference sequence). The chain's CDR3 is CASTAVGTGGLLPLHF. The CDR3 DNA reads as TGTGCCAGTACCGCAGTAGGGACAGGGGGCCTCCTACCCCTCCACTTT. Looking up the rest from reference TRBV19 and TRBJ1-6 gives the full variable domain: DGGITQSPKYLFRKEGQNVTLSCEQNLNHDAMYWYRQDPGQGLRLIYYSQIVNDFQKGDIAEGYSVSREKKESFPLTVTSAQKNPTAFYLCASTAVGTGGLLPLHFGNGTRLTVT.

This clone occurred once. The gene calls are TRBV9 and TRBJ2-3; the D gene is possibly TRBD1 (5 bases). The CDR3 is 16 residues long. In germline, CDR1 is SGDLS, CDR2 YYNGEE. V lost 0 bases, J lost 2 bases, and 13 bases lay in between. DNA of the CDR3: TGTGCCAGCAGCGTAGATGCAGGGCTCGCCACAGATACGCAGTATTTT. This encodes CASSVDAGLATDTQYF.

V gene TRBV11-2 combines with J gene TRBJ2-6; tentatively, D is TRBD1 (6 bases). Germline CDR1 reads SGHAT; CDR2 reads FQNNGV. With 4 bases removed from V and 0 bases from J, the gap between germline ends came to 19 bases. The CDR3 is made up of 19 amino acids. CDR3 coding DNA: TGTGCCAGCAGCTCGCTCTACAGGGACACCCGCTCTGGGGCCAACGTCCTGACTTTC. Translation: CASSSLYRDTRSGANVLTF. Full variable domain (rest looked up from reference TRBV11-2 and TRBJ2-6): EAGVAQSPRYKIIEKRQSVAFWCNPISGHATLYWYQQILGQGPKLLIQFQNNGVVDDSQLPKDRFSAERLKGVDSTLKIQPAKLEDSAVYLCASSSLYRDTRSGANVLTFGAGSRLTVL.

Regarding this clone: At one end the junction does not follow the germline gene, possibly because of a read error. This sequence joins TRBV6-1 and TRBJ2-6; 9 nucleotides line up with TRBD2. Germline values: CDR1 MNHNS, CDR2 SASEGT. CDR3 length: 18 amino acids. In DNA, the CDR3 is TGTGCCAGCAGTAAAGCTAGCGGGATGATCTCTGGGGCCAACGTCCTGACTTTC. Protein sequence: CASSKASGMISGANVLTF.

This sequence joins TRBV27 and TRBJ2-7, with TRBD2 as a possible D gene (7 bases). Deletions cut 2 bases from V and 4 bases from J, with 12 bases between. CDR1 is MNHEY, CDR2 SMNVEV, per germline (reference sequence). The CDR3 has 14 amino acids. The CDR3 reads CASSLGGAGYEQYF. The CDR3 DNA follows: TGTGCCAGCAGTTTAGGGGGGGCCGGGTACGAGCAGTACTTC.

This clone occurred once. The V gene is TRBV18, the J gene TRBJ2-7; 13 bases are a match to TRBD2. The CDR3 is 18 residues long. The trim removed 3 bases at V and 1 base at J, leaving 9 bases unmatched. The germline V gene has CDR1 KGHSH and CDR2 LQKENI. The DNA of the CDR3 is TGTGCCAGCTCACCCCTCGGACTAGCGGGAGTTAGGTCCTACGAGCAGTACTTC. Translated: CASSPLGLAGVRSYEQYF.

The J gene is TRBJ2-5, the V gene TRBV5-1, with D unresolved. In germline, CDR1 is SGHRS, CDR2 YFSETQ. The CDR3 extends over 13 amino acids. V was cut by 1 base and J by 3 bases, with 7 bases left in between. The CDR3 loop reads CASSLFREETQYF. CDR3 coding DNA: TGCGCCAGCAGCTTGTTCCGGGAAGAGACCCAGTACTTC.

V is TRBV9 and J is TRBJ2-5; 13 bases fit TRBD2. The CDR3 loop spans 17 amino acids. J gave up 1 base and V 3 bases, and 6 bases lay outside the gene matches. CDR1 and CDR2 (germline): SGDLS, YYNGEE. The chain's CDR3 is CASSALAGGSSQETQYF. The CDR3 DNA reads as TGTGCCAGCAGCGCACTAGCGGGGGGGAGCAGCCAAGAGACCCAGTACTTC. Full variable domain (missing parts from reference TRBV9 and TRBJ2-5): DSGVTQTPKHLITATGQRVTLRCSPRSGDLSVYWYQQSLDQGLQFLIQYYNGEERAKGNILERFSAQQFPDLHSELNLSSLELGDSALYFCASSALAGGSSQETQYFGPGTRLLVL.

V is TRBV6-1 and J is TRBJ1-5; the D is unclear. The CDR3 loop spans 15 amino acids. V lost 1 base to trimming and J lost 4 bases, with 11 bases between them. Per germline, CDR1 MNHNS and CDR2 SASEGT. As DNA, the CDR3 is TGTGCCAGCAGTGAAGGTCCGGGGTTGAATCAGCCCCAGCATTTT. Translated, it gives CASSEGPGLNQPQHF.

The V gene is TRBV14, the J gene TRBJ2-3, with 13 bases identical to TRBD2. CDR1 is SGHDN and CDR2 is FVKESK in the germline V gene. The V and J ends lost 3 bases and 2 bases, in that order; junction bases with no gene match: 5. This CDR3 has 17 residues. CDR3 DNA: TGTGCCAGCAGCCAGAGGACTAGCGGGGGCCCCACAGATACGCAGTATTTT. It is translated as CASSQRTSGGPTDTQYF.

This clone came up a few times. The chain is built from TRBV14 and TRBJ1-4; possible D gene TRBD1, 6 bases. Deletions cut 4 bases from V and 0 bases from J, with 12 bases between. The CDR3 spans 16 residues. Germline lookup yields CDR1 SGHDN and CDR2 FVKESK. CDR3 sequence reads: CASSRVQGATNEKLFF. The CDR3 region has the DNA TGTGCCAGCAGCCGAGTACAGGGTGCAACTAATGAAAAACTGTTTTTT.

This clone was seen just once. The V call is TRBV10-3, the J call TRBJ2-3, with 11 bases identical to TRBD2. This CDR3 is built from 16 residues. V shed 4 bases and J 0 bases; nucleotides not matched to a gene: 3. Germline loops: CDR1 ENHRY, CDR2 SYGVKD. The CDR3 DNA reads TGTGCCATCAGTGTGCTAGCGGGGGGCAGCACAGATACGCAGTATTTT. Residues: CAISVLAGGSTDTQYF.

The V and J genes are TRBV18 and TRBJ2-5; no clear D gene. V was pared by 3 bases and J by 2 bases, with 10 bases between. The germline gives CDR1 KGHSH, CDR2 LQKENI. The CDR3 totals 14 residues. The DNA for the CDR3 is TGTGCCAGCTCACCCTCCGGGTCACAAGAGACCCAGTACTTC. This sequence encodes CASSPSGSQETQYF.

CDR3 in amino acids: CASSGTVNQPQHF. The DNA of the CDR3 is TGTGCCAGCTCAGGGACAGTCAATCAGCCCCAGCATTTT. The rearrangement uses TRBV18 and TRBJ1-5, with TRBD1 matching 7 bases. V trimming: 5 bases; J trimming: 3 bases; junction bases outside the gene matches: 1. This CDR3 contains 13 residues. Germline V gives CDR1 KGHSH, CDR2 LQKENI.

The chain couples TRBV7-9 to TRBJ1-1; 9 nucleotides match TRBD1. From germline, CDR1 is SEHNR and CDR2 FQNEAQ (reference sequence). Germline trimming cut 6 bases from V and 6 bases from J; bases unmatched to any gene: 8. The length of the CDR3 is 14 residues. The chain's CDR3 is CASRSIQGAPEAFF. CDR3 sequence (DNA): TGTGCCAGCAGATCTATACAGGGGGCCCCTGAAGCTTTCTTT.

This chain connects TRBV7-2 to TRBJ2-7; TRBD2 matches at 8 bases. Trimming cost V 5 bases and J 7 bases; bases outside gene matches: 19. The CDR3 runs 17 residues. CDR1 is SGHTA, CDR2 FQGNSA, per germline. The CDR3 is CASSVGPGGAAPLEQYF. CDR3 nucleotides: TGTGCCAGCAGCGTAGGGCCGGGGGGGGCCGCCCCCCTAGAGCAGTACTTC.

This clone occurred once. This chain joins TRBV4-1 and TRBJ1-3; possible D gene TRBD1, 5 bases. The CDR3 contains 18 residues. V was cut by 4 bases and J by 4 bases, with 23 bases left in between. Germline loops: CDR1 MGHRA, CDR2 YSYEKL. This CDR3 reads CASSLIPGGDLGGNTIYF. In DNA, the CDR3 is TGCGCCAGCAGCCTCATCCCTGGGGGGGATCTAGGCGGAAACACCATATATTTT.

This sequence joins TRBV6-5 and TRBJ2-7; unclear D gene. V lost 5 bases to trimming and J lost 3 bases, with 17 bases between them. The V gene's germline CDR1 is MNHEY and CDR2 SVGAGI. This CDR3 contains 15 residues. The CDR3: CASSPPGRGNYEQYF. The CDR3 coding sequence is TGTGCCAGCAGTCCGCCAGGTCGTGGAAACTACGAGCAGTACTTC.

This clone was seen just once. The chain is built from TRBV5-1 and TRBJ1-4, with D possibly being TRBD1 (5 bases). Germline V gene sequence: CDR1 SGHRS, CDR2 YFSETQ. The CDR3 runs 17 residues. V was clipped by 1 base and J by 1 base, with 14 bases between them. CDR3 nucleotide sequence: TGCGCCAGCAGCTTGCGGCGGGGGGAAGGAACTAATGAAAAACTGTTTTTT. This sequence encodes CASSLRRGEGTNEKLFF.

V is TRBV7-9 and J is TRBJ1-1; 11 nucleotides match TRBD1. The CDR3 contains 15 residues. CDR1 SEHNR and CDR2 FQNEAQ come from the germline V gene (reference sequence). The V gene end was trimmed by 4 bases and the J gene end by 1 base; junction bases not matched to a gene: 2. The CDR3 DNA is TGTGCCAGCAGCTGGGGACAGGGGGGGAACACTGAAGCTTTCTTT. It codes for CASSWGQGGNTEAFF.

J is TRBJ2-1 and V is TRBV6-5; 11 bases are shared with TRBD1. V was clipped by 2 bases and J by 7 bases; unmatched bases: 4. The CDR3 consists of 15 residues. CDR1 MNHEY and CDR2 SVGAGI come from the germline V gene. The CDR3 sequence is CASSYRDRGLNEQFF. CDR3 bases: TGTGCCAGCAGTTACCGGGACAGGGGGTTAAATGAGCAGTTCTTC.

This chain joins TRBV27 and TRBJ2-2; 9 positions match TRBD1. CDR1 is MNHEY and CDR2 is SMNVEV in the germline V gene (reference sequence). This CDR3 comprises 15 residues. V was pared by 3 bases and J by 4 bases, with 3 bases of the junction left unmatched. For the CDR3, the DNA is TGTGCCAGCAGTTTGACAGGGGGAAGCACCGGGGAGCTGTTTTTT. It codes for CASSLTGGSTGELFF.

This clone appeared a few times. The V and J genes are TRBV18 and TRBJ1-1, with D maybe TRBD1 (5 bases). V lost 3 bases and J 1 base, leaving 9 bases between the germline ends. CDR3 length equals 14 residues. Germline V gene data show CDR1 as KGHSH and CDR2 as LQKENI. The CDR3 bases are TGTGCCAGCTCACCTGACAGATCGAACACTGAAGCTTTCTTT. It translates to CASSPDRSNTEAFF.